This note documents a single TCR beta chain sequence. The data were produced by immunoSEQ multiplex PCR, yet TCRdb's version contains in-frame clones alone and is incomplete. The table records around 250,000 clones, under 95% of them present only once. This sample is part of a study of blood T cell repertoires in COVID-19. Study-wide background: PBMCs, B-cell-depleted T cells, or T cells were the source of the cDNA or gDNA that made up the material.

The CDR3 runs 14 residues. V lost 5 bases, J lost 6 bases, and 14 bases lay in between. Looked up from germline, CDR1 is PRHDT and CDR2 is FYEKMQ (reference sequence). Recruits, aged 18 to 89 years, lived in about two dozen US areas. Assignments of participants to cohorts depended upon their own reported clinical history. This receptor was identified in a man aged 35 to 55 who had been exposed to COVID-19. The V gene is TRBV13, the J gene TRBJ2-1, with D perhaps matching TRBD2 (6 bases). The sequencing sample was made of PBMCs or T cells enriched from blood (not recorded which). For the CDR3, the DNA is TGTGCCAGCAGCCCAGGGACTTTCCGCAATGAGCAGTTCTTC. Translated, it gives CASSPGTFRNEQFF.